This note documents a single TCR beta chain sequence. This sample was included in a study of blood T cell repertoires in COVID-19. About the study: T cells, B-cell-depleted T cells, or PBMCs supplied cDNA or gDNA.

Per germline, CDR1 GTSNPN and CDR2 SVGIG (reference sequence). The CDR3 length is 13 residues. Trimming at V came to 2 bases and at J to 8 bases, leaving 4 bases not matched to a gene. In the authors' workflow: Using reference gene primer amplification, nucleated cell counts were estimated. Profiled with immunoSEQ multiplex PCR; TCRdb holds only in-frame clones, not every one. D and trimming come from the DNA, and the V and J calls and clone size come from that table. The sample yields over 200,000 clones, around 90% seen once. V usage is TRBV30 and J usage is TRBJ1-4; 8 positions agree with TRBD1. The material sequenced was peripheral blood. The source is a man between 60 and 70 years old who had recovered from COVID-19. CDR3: CAWSPTGEEKLFF. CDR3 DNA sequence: TGTGCCTGGAGTCCGACAGGGGAGGAAAAACTGTTTTTT.